Presented here are 25 T cell receptor beta chains from one specimen sequenced in a study of blood T cell repertoires in COVID-19. Only in-frame clones appear in the TCRdb table, and some are missing; sequencing was by immunoSEQ multiplex PCR. Altogether a few hundred thousand clones are present, 80% to 85% being singletons, with the ten largest covering 15% to 19%. Sequenced sample: peripheral blood. The receptor set was obtained from a person between 70 and 80 years old with COVID-19, enrolled during active disease.

V and J are TRBV3-1 (or the pseudogene TRBV3-2) and TRBJ1-2; D is perhaps TRBD1 (6 bases). Deletions cut 1 base from V and 3 bases from J, with 12 bases between. Germline-derived CDR1 and CDR2 are LGHDT and YNNKEL (reference sequence). CDR3 length: 15 residues. DNA for the CDR3: TGTGCCAGCAGCCAAGTTGAAGGGGGTCACTATGGCTACACCTTC. It is translated as CASSQVEGGHYGYTF.

The count of this clone is one. This rearrangement joins TRBV19 to TRBJ2-7; 10 bases fit TRBD1. Germline V gene lookup returns CDR1 LNHDA and CDR2 SQIVND (reference sequence). The CDR3 covers 14 residues. V shed 5 bases, J shed 4 bases, and the junction held 5 bases outside the gene matches. The CDR3 coding sequence is TGTGCCAGTAGTGGTCGGACAGGGGGATACGAGCAGTACTTC. Translation gives CASSGRTGGYEQYF. Together with reference TRBV19 and TRBJ2-7, the CDR3 gives the full variable domain: DGGITQSPKYLFRKEGQNVTLSCEQNLNHDAMYWYRQDPGQGLRLIYYSQIVNDFQKGDIAEGYSVSREKKESFPLTVTSAQKNPTAFYLCASSGRTGGYEQYFGPGTRLTVT.

Concerning this clone: The sample carries other DNA sequences with the same CDR3. This chain joins TRBV9 and TRBJ2-7; D is possibly TRBD1 (7 bases). CDR1 is SGDLS, CDR2 YYNGEE, per germline. This CDR3 region has 14 residues. Deletions cut 0 bases from V and 2 bases from J, with 9 bases between. The CDR3 reads CASSVAGGPYEQYF. For the CDR3, the DNA is TGTGCCAGCAGCGTAGCAGGGGGGCCCTACGAGCAGTACTTC.

The chain has TRBV6-5 and TRBJ2-2; TRBD2 might be the D (6 bases). This CDR3 is 13 amino acids long. Germline lookup yields CDR1 MNHEY and CDR2 SVGAGI. V dropped 8 bases and J dropped 5 bases, with 12 bases sitting between them. In nucleotides, the CDR3 is TGTGCCAGCCCCGTAGCGGAAACCGGGGAGCTGTTTTTT. Its protein product is CASPVAETGELFF.

V is TRBV7-8 and J is TRBJ1-3, with 10 bases matching TRBD1. In germline, CDR1 is SGHVS, CDR2 FQNEAQ. Trimming at V came to 5 bases and at J to 14 bases, leaving 15 bases not matched to a gene. The CDR3 sequence is 15 residues long. CDR3 in amino acids: CASSQGQGPVGTLYF. The CDR3 DNA follows: TGTGCCAGCAGCCAGGGACAGGGGCCCGTAGGGACCCTATATTTT.

The DNA for the CDR3 is TGTGCCAGCAGATATCCGGGAGCTACAACTAATGAAAAACTGTTTTTT. This sequence encodes CASRYPGATTNEKLFF. The gene calls are TRBV28 and TRBJ1-4; unclear D gene. V was cut by 6 bases and J by 0 bases, with 14 bases left in between. The CDR3 covers 16 residues. Looked up from germline, CDR1 is MDHEN and CDR2 is SYDVKM.

This chain links TRBV27 with TRBJ1-2; a weak D match, TRBD1 (6 bases). The CDR3 covers 15 residues. Per germline, CDR1 MNHEY and CDR2 SMNVEV (reference sequence). V was clipped by 5 bases and J by 4 bases, with 17 bases between them. In DNA, the CDR3 is TGTGCCAGCAGTCGGACGGGGCTACAGGGCTATGGCTACACCTTC. This translates into CASSRTGLQGYGYTF.

Only a few counts were recorded for this clone. CDR3 region: CASSPGHYNEQFF. Here the CDR3 DNA reads TGTGCCAGCAGCCCCGGACATTACAATGAGCAGTTCTTC. The chain uses TRBV5-4 and TRBJ2-1; tentatively, D is TRBD1 (5 bases). Looked up from germline, CDR1 is SGHNT and CDR2 is YYREEE (reference sequence). The CDR3 spans 13 residues. V lost 4 bases, J lost 4 bases, and 9 bases lay in between.

The chain links TRBV5-3 to TRBJ1-2, with no clear D. TRBV5-3 is an ORF; its function is uncertain. V was pared by 1 base and J by 7 bases, with 8 bases between. CDR3 length: 12 residues. As DNA, the CDR3 is TGTGCCAGAAGCTTGATATGGCCTGGCTACACCTTC. Its protein is CARSLIWPGYTF.

The V gene is TRBV7-2, the J gene TRBJ2-2, with D possibly matching TRBD2 (7 bases). Trimming stripped 7 bases from V and 6 bases from J, with 15 bases between. The CDR3 contains 14 residues. Germline V lookup: CDR1 SGHTA, CDR2 FQGNSA. The CDR3 loop reads CASTPAGASGELFF. The CDR3, as DNA: TGTGCCAGCACCCCCGCGGGGGCCTCCGGGGAGCTGTTTTTT.

The V and J genes are TRBV30 and TRBJ2-2; 8 nucleotides agree with TRBD2. This CDR3 is built from 16 residues. J was trimmed by 3 bases and V by 3 bases; bases with no gene match: 9. Germline V CDR1 and CDR2: GTSNPN, SVGIG (reference sequence). The CDR3 DNA sequence: TGTGCCTGGAGCCCGTTTAGCGGGGCCTACACCGGGGAGCTGTTTTTT. The encoded protein is CAWSPFSGAYTGELFF.

In its sample, this clone was seen once. This chain links TRBV5-5 with TRBJ2-2, with a possible D match to TRBD2 (6 bases). The CDR3 spans 14 residues. The V end was cut by 4 bases, the J end by 5 bases, with 12 bases between. CDR1 SGHKS and CDR2 YYEKEE come from the germline V gene (reference sequence). The CDR3 nucleotides are TGTGCCAGCAGCCAGGGACTGACTACCGGGGAGCTGTTTTTT. Amino acid sequence: CASSQGLTTGELFF.

The V call is TRBV7-9, the J call TRBJ2-1, with 10 bases matching TRBD1. CDR1 SEHNR and CDR2 FQNEAQ come from the germline V gene (reference sequence). V lost 1 base, J lost 7 bases, and 4 bases stayed unmatched. The CDR3 extends over 15 amino acids. CDR3 nucleotide sequence: TGTGCCAGCAGCTTAGGACAGGGGGCGAGGAATGAGCAGTTCTTC. Translated: CASSLGQGARNEQFF.

The chain recombines TRBV5-8 with TRBJ2-7; 9 nucleotides align to TRBD1. The CDR3 has 14 residues. The V gene's germline CDR1 is SGHTS and CDR2 YDEGEE. The junction had 8 bases not matched to a gene; V was cut back by 4 bases and J by 6 bases. CDR3 sequence (DNA): TGTGCCAGCAGCGCCGGGACAGGGTACGCCGAGCAGTACTTC. This codes for CASSAGTGYAEQYF. Full variable domain (remainder filled in from reference TRBV5-8 and TRBJ2-7): EAGVTQSPTHLIKTRGQQATLRCSPISGHTSVYWYQQALGLGLQFLLWYDEGEERNRGNFPPRFSGRQFPNYSSELNVNALELEDSALYLCASSAGTGYAEQYFGPGTRLTVT.

This chain uses TRBV16 with TRBJ2-7; D uncertain. Germline lookup yields CDR1 KGHSY and CDR2 FQNENV. The V gene lost 4 bases and the J gene lost 11 bases, with 15 bases spanning the gap. The CDR3 is 12 amino acids. Here the CDR3 DNA reads TGTGCCAGCAGCCCAATCCTCCGAGAGAAGTACTTC. This sequence encodes CASSPILREKYF.

This chain connects TRBV7-9 to TRBJ1-1; TRBD1 might be the D (5 bases). The germline CDR1 and CDR2 sequences are SEHNR and FQNEAQ (reference sequence). V was pared by 3 bases and J by 4 bases, with 12 bases between. The CDR3 spans 14 residues. The CDR3 protein is CASSFPGGSTEAFF. DNA for the CDR3: TGTGCCAGCAGCTTCCCCGGGGGTAGCACTGAAGCTTTCTTT.

The J gene is TRBJ2-7, the V gene TRBV28; TRBD1 agrees at 7 bases. The CDR3 spans 17 residues. The germline V gene encodes CDR1 MDHEN and CDR2 SYDVKM. With V trimmed by 3 bases and J by 6 bases, 17 bases remained unmatched. CDR3 protein: CASSLGPTHSPGGEQYF. The CDR3 DNA is TGTGCCAGCAGTTTGGGTCCCACACACTCCCCAGGGGGCGAGCAGTACTTC.

V is TRBV2 and J is TRBJ1-2; unclear D gene. The CDR3 has 11 amino acids. The V gene lost 7 bases and the J gene lost 8 bases, with 11 bases spanning the gap. In germline, CDR1 is SNHLY, CDR2 FYNNEI. CDR3 nucleotides: TGTGCCAGCATTTCTTCAGGCGGCTACACCTTC. This encodes CASISSGGYTF. The full variable domain, rest sourced from reference TRBV2 and TRBJ1-2, is EPEVTQTPSHQVTQMGQEVILRCVPISNHLYFYWYRQILGQKVEFLVSFYNNEISEKSEIFDDQFSVERPDGSNFTLKIRSTKLEDSAMYFCASISSGGYTFGSGTRLTVV.

The V and J genes are TRBV6-5 and TRBJ1-2; TRBD1 matches 7 bases. This CDR3 comprises 15 residues. CDR1 is MNHEY and CDR2 is SVGAGI in the germline V gene. The trim removed 5 bases at V and 4 bases at J, leaving 10 bases unmatched. This CDR3 reads CASSPGQAFLYGYTF. The CDR3 DNA is TGTGCCAGCAGTCCAGGACAGGCCTTCCTCTATGGCTACACCTTC.

The chain links TRBV5-8 to TRBJ2-7, with 7 bases lining up with TRBD1. The V gene end was trimmed by 5 bases and the J gene end by 6 bases; junction bases not matched to a gene: 20. CDR3 length equals 17 residues. In germline, CDR1 is SGHTS, CDR2 YDEGEE. The CDR3 protein is CASSGDRVFISSFEQYF. In DNA form, the CDR3 reads TGTGCCAGCAGTGGAGACAGGGTTTTTATTTCATCGTTCGAGCAGTACTTC.

This chain uses TRBV28 with TRBJ2-7; 8 bases are a match to TRBD1. Trimming cost V 5 bases and J 0 bases; bases outside gene matches: 3. This CDR3 has 14 amino acids. Germline CDR1 is MDHEN and CDR2 is SYDVKM. DNA for the CDR3: TGTGCCAGCAGTGGGACAGGCCTCTCCTACGAGCAGTACTTC. As protein: CASSGTGLSYEQYF. Full variable domain (rest looked up from reference TRBV28 and TRBJ2-7): DVKVTQSSRYLVKRTGEKVFLECVQDMDHENMFWYRQDPGLGLRLIYFSYDVKMKEKGDIPEGYSVSREKKERFSLILESASTNQTSMYLCASSGTGLSYEQYFGPGTRLTVT.

The chain combines TRBV6-5 with TRBJ2-1; 8 bases match TRBD1. V dropped 6 bases and J dropped 8; count of bases not matched to a gene: 12. Germline V gene data show CDR1 as MNHEY and CDR2 as SVGAGI. This CDR3 comprises 15 residues. CDR3 residues: CASRDPTGVTDEQFF. CDR3 bases: TGTGCCAGCAGAGACCCGACAGGGGTCACCGATGAGCAGTTCTTC.

The chain combines TRBV14 with TRBJ2-5, with D uncertain. CDR1 SGHDN and CDR2 FVKESK come from the germline V gene. This CDR3 has 14 residues. Trimming left V 4 bases short and J 4 bases short, with 13 bases between. As DNA, the CDR3 is TGTGCCAGCAGCCTCAACGACATAGGAGAGACCCAGTACTTC. Encoded protein: CASSLNDIGETQYF.

The chain couples TRBV28 to TRBJ2-3, with 11 positions matching TRBD2. The CDR3 is 16 residues long. V gave up 1 base and J gave up 6 bases; unmatched junction bases: 6. Germline V gene lookup returns CDR1 MDHEN and CDR2 SYDVKM. CDR3 coding DNA: TGTGCCAGCAGTTTATCCATAGCGGGGGGGCGGGATACGCAGTATTTT. It specifies CASSLSIAGGRDTQYF.

This clone was recorded a few times. The chain uses TRBV20-1 and TRBJ2-5; TRBD2 aligns across 10 bases. CDR1 is DFQATT and CDR2 is SNEGSKA in the germline V gene (reference sequence). The trim removed 3 bases at V and 7 bases at J, leaving 11 bases unmatched. The length of the CDR3 is 15 residues. The CDR3 bases are TGCAGTGCTAGTGGCCCTCTAGCGGGAGATGTGACCCAGTACTTC. Its translation is CSASGPLAGDVTQYF.